Below are 9 T cell receptor beta chains sequenced from a single sample in a study of CD8 T cells in Susac syndrome. Random hexamers primed reverse transcription of roughly 0.5 to 1 ug RNA. TCRdb passed the immunoSEQ multiplex PCR reads through MiXCR, listing each CDR3 protein once. The sample records 110,000 or so distinct CDR3 sequences, approximately 93% being singletons. Sequenced sample: CD4+ T cells from PBMCs. The receptor source for this set is a human donor with multiple sclerosis.

In its sample, this clonotype was seen once. CDR3 coding DNA: TGTGCCAGCAGTGAACAGGGGGCAGGGGAGACCCAGTACTTC. Its translation is CASSEQGAGETQYF. The chain has TRBV2 and TRBJ2-5; TRBD1 matches 8 bases. CDR3 size: 14 residues. The V gene's germline CDR1 is SNHLY and CDR2 FYNNEI. J gave up 5 bases and V 2 bases, and 4 bases lay outside the gene matches.

This clonotype was picked up one time. The chain employs TRBV4-1 and TRBJ1-1; TRBD1 aligns across 7 bases. The CDR3 covers 14 residues. Germline V gene lookup returns CDR1 MGHRA and CDR2 YSYEKL. V lost 0 bases, J lost 4 bases, and 2 bases stayed unmatched. The CDR3 DNA follows: TGCGCCAGCAGCCAAGAAGGGACAGTCACTGAAGCTTTCTTT. Its protein product is CASSQEGTVTEAFF.

The chain is built from TRBV9 and TRBJ1-2; TRBD1 is a possible D gene (5 bases). V was trimmed by 4 bases and J by 8 bases, leaving 24 bases between them. The CDR3 contains 16 residues. Germline assignment: CDR1 SGDLS and CDR2 YYNGEE. The CDR3: CASSLTPLTVLGGYTF. The CDR3 coding sequence is TGTGCCAGCAGCCTCACCCCCCTGACAGTGCTTGGAGGCTACACCTTC.

The chain links TRBV20-1 to TRBJ2-3; D uncertain. CDR3 length equals 13 residues. Germline CDR1 and CDR2: DFQATT and SNEGSKA (reference sequence). The ends were cut back, 2 bases at V and 2 bases at J, with 8 bases in the middle. In nucleotides, the CDR3 is TGCAGTGCTAGACAGATTACCACAGATACGCAGTATTTT. Its protein is CSARQITTDTQYF.

V and J are TRBV7-2 and TRBJ2-2; 9 bases agree with TRBD2. J gave up 7 bases and V 3 bases, and 15 bases lay outside the gene matches. The germline gives CDR1 SGHTA, CDR2 FQGNSA. This CDR3 has 18 amino acids. The CDR3 nucleotides read TGTGCCAGCAGCTTTGTCCCTTCAGCGGGGGGCATCGGCGGGGAGCTGTTTTTT. It codes for CASSFVPSAGGIGGELFF.

The chain employs TRBV29-1 and TRBJ2-7, with 7 bases lining up with TRBD2. This CDR3 has 11 residues. Germline V gene data show CDR1 as SQVTM and CDR2 as ANQGSEA. V lost 0 bases to trimming and J lost 12 bases; unmatched junction nucleotides: 5. As DNA, the CDR3 is TGCAGCGTTGAAGAGGGGGGGTTCGTGTACTTC. It specifies CSVEEGGFVYF.

Written as DNA, the CDR3 is TGTGCCTGGAGTGTAGGGATCCTCTCTGGAAACACCATATATTTT. Protein sequence: CAWSVGILSGNTIYF. V gene TRBV30 combines with J gene TRBJ1-3; D remains unclear. Deletions cut 0 bases from V and 0 bases from J, with 9 bases between. From germline, CDR1 is GTSNPN and CDR2 SVGIG (reference sequence). This CDR3 comprises 15 residues.

The CDR3 here is CSVAQGGNQPQHF. CDR3 DNA: TGCAGCGTCGCACAGGGAGGCAATCAGCCCCAGCATTTT. The rearrangement joins TRBV29-1 to TRBJ1-5, with D maybe TRBD1 (6 bases). Trimming shortened V by 6 bases and J by 2 bases, and 11 bases separated the two germline ends. CDR1 and CDR2 from the germline V gene are SQVTM and ANQGSEA. The CDR3 covers 13 residues.

The rearrangement uses TRBV13 and TRBJ1-4; D is ambiguous. The CDR3 is 12 residues long. From germline, CDR1 is PRHDT and CDR2 FYEKMQ (reference sequence). Trimming cost V 2 bases and J 8 bases, with 6 bases left between them. CDR3 DNA sequence: TGTGCCAGCAGCTTATATGGCGAAAAACTGTTTTTT. Its translation: CASSLYGEKLFF.